The entry that follows covers one T cell receptor beta chain sequence. This clonotype was seen more than once but under ten times. This clone's antigen is unknown. Base quality data are lacking; no much larger clone is found one base away. The approximately 40 donors, aged about 6 to 90 years, were systemically healthy Caucasian individuals from Russia. Each donor gave approximately 9.3 milliliters of peripheral blood, collected into EDTA-treated Vacutainer tubes. Ficoll-Paque density-gradient centrifugation was used to isolate PBMCs, with at least 6.5 million per sample. Total RNA was extracted from PBMCs with Trizol reagent, with at least 5.5 micrograms obtained per sample. Naive CD45RAhigh/CD27high T cell percentages were measured by flow cytometry on a PBMC aliquot from every donor. The source of the sample is a study of blood T cells in healthy people across ages (dated by TCRdb to about 2015). The study in broad terms: In model experiments, template switching captured about one uniquely barcoded TCR beta cDNA molecule for every two T cells. The donors were split into four age groups: young (average about 15 years), middle-aged (39), aged (approximately 60) and long-lived (approximately 80). Age-related changes in TCR beta repertoire diversity were measured in the study by deep sequencing normalized with unique cDNA molecular identifiers. To avoid experimental bias, donors of different ages were distributed randomly across sequencing lanes. Using the same blood draw, the study looked at two additional independent replicas of 1 million unique cDNA reads for two donors, one aged 18 to 29 and the other aged 80 or older. What the work shows at the level of the full study, not this receptor alone: Total diversity estimates from one million sequenced T cells were considered lower bounds and underestimates. Donor CMV infection status was unknown, potentially confounding age-related changes in expanded clonotypes. A strong correlation was found between observed TCR beta diversity and the percentage of naive T cells measured by flow cytometry. Since profiling was done on bulk unsorted PBMCs, naive and antigen-experienced compartments could not be conclusively compared. Observed TCR beta diversity per million T cells fell roughly linearly with age, and a significant reduction was already apparent by age roughly 40. Compared with the aged group, the long-lived group had more naive CD4+ T cells, fewer expanded clones and increased TCR diversity, suggesting age selection.

Preparation of the library involved 5' RACE. Sequencing took place on an Illumina HiSeq 2500. A second PCR of 7 to 11 cycles was run with a J-beta primer mix and a sample-barcoded 5' primer. Each TCR beta cDNA molecule received a unique molecular identifier from a template-switch 5' adaptor carrying 12 random nucleotides. Each sample yielded at least 3 million CDR3-containing paired-end reads. All of the RNA was converted into first-strand cDNA using the Mint cDNA synthesis kit, with a TRBC-specific oligonucleotide serving as the primer. Following uracil-DNA glycosylase treatment, all cDNA underwent a first 18-cycle PCR with the universal primers M1SS and BC2_uni_R. Per the authors' processing: Each sample was normalized by randomly selecting 1 million high-quality reads, each carrying a distinct molecular identifier. Reads with shared molecular identifiers were discarded instead of being binned into consensus sequences. CDR3 identification, clonotype clustering and error correction used MiTCR with a Q25 quality threshold and the strictest error-elimination algorithm. Lower-bound total TCR beta diversity was estimated with a nonparametric unseen species model using Euler transformation. TCRdb passed the public sequencing reads through fastp at Q25 and MiXCR, retaining productive beta sequences. CDR3 protein duplicates are merged, each entry listing the most common genes and DNA. Here the V and J calls rest on TCRdb's processing, not on the authors' analysis. The sample records over a million distinct CDR3 sequences, 55% to 75% of which are singletons. Approximately 7% of the sample is taken by the ten largest.

The germline V gene (reference sequence) gives CDR1 as MNHEY and CDR2 as SMNVEV. The CDR3 measures 16 amino acids from cysteine to phenylalanine. The retained sequence is limited to the CDR3, 48 bases, with the frame set at the first base. Trimming removed 5 bases from V and 7 bases from J, leaving 18 bases between the germline ends. The chain employs TRBV27 and TRBJ1-6; possibly the D gene is TRBD1, per 6 matching bases. Sequenced input: blood. The TCR was taken from a man aged 18 to 29 in good health. The CDR3 region reads CASSPLQGSVNSPLHF. In nucleotides, the sequence is TGTGCCAGCAGTCCCCTACAGGGATCGGTAAATTCACCCCTCCACTTT.